These T cell receptor beta chains were read from a single sample in a study of shared clonotypes between healthy human individuals. Sequencing was performed with immunoSEQ multiplex PCR; in TCRdb, only in-frame clones are kept and a portion is missing. The table has some 1 million clones, 70% to 80% seen once; the top ten hold about 1.5%. Sequencing used memory CD4+ T cells sorted from blood. The receptors shown here come from a man aged 18 to 30 in good health. The CDR3 runs from the conserved cysteine through the conserved F or W. D genes are given only for firm matches. Only some rows state a clone size, as once, few, many or a class for expanded clones.

once | TRBJ2-5 | TRBD1 | TRBV6-5 | CASSFFRQGFQETQYF | TGTGCCAGCAGTTTCTTCAGACAGGGATTCCAAGAGACCCAGTACTTC
. | TRBJ1-2 | TRBD1 | TRBV6-6 | CASTGGTLYGYTF | TGTGCCTCGACAGGGGGAACTCTTTATGGCTACACCTTC
few | TRBJ1-6 | . | TRBV6-5 | CASSQTTGNSPLHF | TGTGCCAGCAGTCAGACCACAGGGAATTCACCCCTCCACTTT
few | TRBJ1-2 | . | TRBV5-4 | CASSLGGAGRPAGYTF | TGTGCCAGCAGCTTGGGCGGGGCAGGGAGGCCTGCTGGCTACACCTTC
. | TRBJ1-2 | . | TRBV18 | CASYKGGVRGYGYTF | TGTGCCAGCTACAAAGGAGGGGTGCGGGGCTATGGCTACACCTTC
. | TRBJ2-3 | TRBD1 | TRBV18 | CASGQGPQNTQYF | TGTGCCAGCGGACAGGGTCCACAGAATACGCAGTATTTT
. | TRBJ2-7 | . | TRBV14 | CASSQHLSYEQYF | TGTGCCAGCAGCCAGCACCTCTCCTACGAGCAGTACTTC
. | TRBJ2-7 | . | TRBV6-5 | CASRRALGPYEQYF | TGTGCCAGCAGACGGGCCCTAGGACCTTACGAGCAGTACTTC
few | TRBJ1-3 | . | TRBV11-2 | CASSAFAGTSGNTIYF | TGTGCCAGCAGCGCATTCGCCGGGACATCTGGAAACACCATATATTTT
. | TRBJ1-3 | . | TRBV2 | CASRGVNSGNTIYF | TGTGCCAGCAGAGGCGTTAACTCTGGAAACACCATATATTTT
. | TRBJ1-2 | . | TRBV27 | CASSLAGRDGYTF | TGTGCCAGCAGTTTGGCAGGCAGAGATGGCTACACCTTC
. | TRBJ2-7 | TRBD1 | TRBV27 | CASSSLGTGERDEQYF | TGTGCCAGCAGTTCACTAGGGACAGGGGAAAGGGACGAGCAGTACTTC
few | TRBJ2-7 | . | TRBV29-1 | CSVGASGGGEQYF | TGCAGCGTGGGGGCTAGCGGAGGTGGCGAGCAGTACTTC
. | TRBJ2-6 | . | TRBV13 | CASRPSGANVLTF | TGTGCCAGCAGGCCCTCTGGGGCCAACGTCCTGACTTTC
. | TRBJ1-2 | TRBD1 | TRBV6-1 | CASRGQYYGYTF | TGTGCCAGCCGGGGACAGTACTATGGCTACACCTTC
. | TRBJ2-7 | . | TRBV4-1 | CASSGEWGYEQYF | TGCGCCAGCTCTGGCGAGTGGGGATACGAGCAGTACTTC
once | TRBJ2-1 | TRBD1 | TRBV5-1 | CASSSNGQGFDEQFF | TGCGCCAGCAGCTCTAACGGACAGGGTTTCGATGAGCAGTTCTTC
few | TRBJ2-1 | TRBD1 | TRBV12-5 | CASGIDRGPWNEQFF | TGTGCTAGTGGTATTGACAGGGGTCCCTGGAATGAGCAGTTCTTC
. | TRBJ1-1 | . | TRBV7-9 | CASSTDGEAFF | TGTGCCAGCAGCACGGACGGTGAAGCTTTCTTT
. | TRBJ2-1 | TRBD2 | TRBV6-6 | CASSFSGGAYNEQFF | TGTGCCAGCAGTTTTAGCGGGGGGGCCTACAATGAGCAGTTCTTC
. | TRBJ2-7 | . | TRBV6-5 | CASSFGPNYEQYF | TGTGCCAGCAGTTTCGGGCCAAACTACGAGCAGTACTTC
few | TRBJ1-6 | . | TRBV5-1 | CASSLDSYNSPLHF | TGCGCCAGCAGCTTGGACAGTTATAATTCACCCCTCCACTTT
. | TRBJ2-1 | TRBD2 | TRBV5-1 | CASSLPSGSNNEQFF | TGCGCCAGCAGCCTCCCTAGCGGGAGCAACAATGAGCAGTTCTTC
many | TRBJ2-3 | . | TRBV11-3 | CASSLGAPTDTQYF | TGTGCCAGCAGCTTAGGTGCACCCACAGATACGCAGTATTTT
once | TRBJ2-2 | . | TRBV9 | CASSVEGSARSFAGELFF | TGTGCCAGCAGCGTAGAGGGTAGCGCCCGTTCGTTCGCCGGGGAGCTGTTTTTT
. | TRBJ2-5 | . | TRBV5-1 | CASSPTPAPWETQYF | TGCGCCAGCAGCCCGACACCGGCCCCCTGGGAGACCCAGTACTTC
. | TRBJ2-2 | TRBD2 | TRBV11-1 | CASSALGAGGNTGELFF | TGTGCCAGCAGCGCCCTTGGAGCGGGGGGGAACACCGGGGAGCTGTTTTTT
. | TRBJ2-7 | . | TRBV30 | CALFLEREQYF | TGTGCTCTATTCTTGGAACGCGAGCAGTACTTC
few | TRBJ1-5 | TRBD1 | TRBV19 | CASSIRGQGVSQPQHF | TGTGCCAGTAGTATCCGGGGACAGGGGGTGAGTCAGCCCCAGCATTTT
. | TRBJ2-5 | . | TRBV30 | CAWSSRWGETQYF | TGTGCCTGGTCAAGTAGATGGGGGGAGACCCAGTACTTC
few | TRBJ1-4 | TRBD1 | TRBV10-3 | CAISVQGEKLFF | TGTGCCATCAGTGTACAGGGGGAAAAACTGTTTTTT
. | TRBJ2-3 | . | TRBV7-9 | CASSSGIRTASSTDTQYF | TGTGCCAGCAGCTCAGGTATCCGGACAGCCTCTTCCACAGATACGCAGTATTTT
. | TRBJ2-3 | . | TRBV5-1 | CASSPQAGGRRDTQYF | TGCGCCAGCAGCCCCCAGGCCGGGGGGCGTAGAGATACGCAGTATTTT
. | TRBJ2-5 | TRBD2 | TRBV7-2 | CASSLGPLAGGQETQYF | TGTGCCAGCAGCTTAGGGCCCCTAGCGGGGGGGCAAGAGACCCAGTACTTC
. | TRBJ1-3 | . | TRBV19 | CASNSLSGNTIYF | TGTGCCAGTAACAGCCTCTCTGGAAACACCATATATTTT
. | TRBJ2-3 | . | TRBV25-1 | CASRGGISTDTQYF | TGTGCCAGTAGGGGGGGTATTAGCACAGATACGCAGTATTTT
once | TRBJ1-2 | . | TRBV19 | CASSGRGGVNYGYTF | TGTGCCAGTAGCGGCAGGGGAGGGGTGAACTATGGCTACACCTTC
. | TRBJ2-2 | TRBD1 | TRBV5-1 | CASSSGQGETGELFF | TGCGCCAGCAGCTCAGGACAGGGGGAGACCGGGGAGCTGTTTTTT
. | TRBJ1-6 | . | TRBV2 | CASNLFREANSPLHF | TGTGCCAGCAATCTCTTCAGGGAGGCTAATTCACCCCTCCACTTT
once | TRBJ2-5 | . | TRBV5-4 | CASSLAAGKETQYF | TGTGCCAGCAGCTTGGCCGCGGGGAAAGAGACCCAGTACTTC
. | TRBJ2-2 | . | TRBV10-2 | CASVKVANTGELFF | TGCGCCAGCGTGAAGGTCGCGAACACCGGGGAGCTGTTTTTT
once | TRBJ2-3 | . | TRBV6-5 | CASTSPGDTQYF | TGTGCCAGCACCTCCCCAGGTGATACGCAGTATTTT
. | TRBJ2-7 | . | TRBV9 | CASRIWAGYEQYF | TGTGCCAGCAGGATCTGGGCGGGGTACGAGCAGTACTTC
few | TRBJ2-3 | . | TRBV27 | CASSRSTDTQYF | TGTGCCAGCAGTCGGTCAACAGATACGCAGTATTTT
. | TRBJ2-3 | . | TRBV5-1 | CASSLGPNWGGPTDTQYF | TGCGCCAGCAGCTTGGGCCCAAACTGGGGTGGTCCCACAGATACGCAGTATTTT
. | TRBJ2-2 | . | TRBV4-3 | CASRRGQGTGELFF | TGCGCCAGCAGACGGGGGCAGGGCACCGGGGAGCTGTTTTTT
. | TRBJ1-2 | TRBD1 | TRBV28 | CASSSTGTDGYTF | TGTGCCAGCAGTTCAACCGGGACAGACGGCTACACCTTC
. | TRBJ2-1 | TRBD1 | TRBV7-9 | CASSLTGRGYNEQFF | TGTGCCAGCAGCTTGACAGGGAGAGGTTACAATGAGCAGTTCTTC
. | TRBJ2-7 | . | TRBV5-1 | CASRGTGSSYEQYF | TGCGCCAGCAGGGGGACGGGGAGCTCCTACGAGCAGTACTTC